The 9 T cell receptor beta chains presented below share a single source sample, sequenced in a study of beta chain features in type 1 diabetes. Expressed TCRB transcripts got sequenced, as all isolated RNA was reverse transcribed. Only in-frame clones appear in the TCRdb table, and some are missing; sequencing was by immunoSEQ multiplex PCR. The profile covers some 190,000 clones, with 7.8% appearing a single time and 0.94% taken by the ten largest. Their cognate antigens are unknown. Points from the study as a whole: TCRB CDR3s were moderately but significantly shorter in Type 1 diabetes patients in all four CD4+ subsets.

The sequenced sample consisted of central memory CD4+ T cells from blood. The origin of the receptors is a middle-aged woman with type 1 diabetes.

The rearrangement joins TRBV13 to TRBJ2-7; possibly TRBD2 for D (5 bases). The CDR3 is 13 amino acids. CDR1 is PRHDT and CDR2 is FYEKMQ in the germline V gene (reference sequence). Trimming took off 5 bases at V and 4 bases at J, with 12 bases between the two ends. DNA of the CDR3: TGTGCCAGCAGCGAAAGAGGGATATACGAGCAGTACTTC. Its protein product is CASSERGIYEQYF.

V usage is TRBV19 and J usage is TRBJ1-1; no firm D call. CDR3 length: 12 residues. V was shortened by 2 bases and J by 6 bases, with 7 bases between the two germline ends. CDR1 and CDR2 (germline): LNHDA, SQIVND (reference sequence). Here the CDR3 reads CASSIRVSEAFF. In nucleotides, the CDR3 is TGTGCCAGTAGTATACGAGTCTCTGAAGCTTTCTTT.

J is TRBJ2-1 and V is TRBV30, with TRBD2 matching 7 bases. Germline CDR1 and CDR2: GTSNPN and SVGIG (reference sequence). The CDR3 spans 15 residues. V was pared by 7 bases and J by 4 bases, with 13 bases of the junction left unmatched. This CDR3 is CAYAPGGGVYNEQFF. The CDR3 region has the DNA TGTGCCTATGCTCCCGGCGGGGGTGTTTACAATGAGCAGTTCTTC.

This clone showed up just a few times. This chain joins TRBV27 and TRBJ1-2; 9 bases line up with TRBD1. V dropped 6 bases and J dropped 6; count of bases not matched to a gene: 5. The CDR3 is made up of 13 amino acids. CDR1 and CDR2 from the germline V gene are MNHEY and SMNVEV (reference sequence). The CDR3 protein is CASSLGQGNGYTF. The CDR3 region has the DNA TGTGCCAGCAGCTTGGGACAGGGAAATGGCTACACCTTC.

This rearrangement joins TRBV28 to TRBJ2-1; weak D call: TRBD2 (6 bases). Germline CDR1 and CDR2: MDHEN and SYDVKM. Trimming cost V 2 bases and J 7 bases, with 18 bases left between them. The CDR3 has 16 residues. The CDR3 sequence is CASSLPLATRRNEQFF. The CDR3 bases are TGTGCCAGCAGTTTACCTCTAGCGACGAGACGGAATGAGCAGTTCTTC.

This clone turned up a few times. The chain couples TRBV18 to TRBJ1-1; D is possibly TRBD1 (5 bases). This CDR3 has 13 amino acids. CDR1 and CDR2 (germline): KGHSH, LQKENI. V was pared by 10 bases and J by 4 bases, with 16 bases between. The CDR3 region is CATRPQGGTEAFF. DNA of the CDR3: TGTGCCACCCGTCCGCAGGGAGGCACTGAAGCTTTCTTT.

This clone occurred many times. The chain carries TRBV19 and TRBJ2-3, with 10 bases that match TRBD1. Germline CDR1 and CDR2: LNHDA and SQIVND (reference sequence). V trimming: 9 bases; J trimming: 13 bases; junction bases outside the gene matches: 7. The CDR3 loop spans 11 amino acids. CDR3 nucleotides: TGTGCCAGCTCCGGGACAGGGGAAAAGTATTTT. Protein sequence: CASSGTGEKYF. Looking up the rest from reference TRBV19 and TRBJ2-3 gives the full variable domain: DGGITQSPKYLFRKEGQNVTLSCEQNLNHDAMYWYRQDPGQGLRLIYYSQIVNDFQKGDIAEGYSVSREKKESFPLTVTSAQKNPTAFYLCASSGTGEKYFGPGTRLTVL.

The table lists this clone with a few counts. This sequence joins TRBV7-2 and TRBJ2-7; tentatively, D is TRBD1 (5 bases). The CDR3 loop spans 15 amino acids. The V end was cut by 1 base, the J end by 0 bases, with 10 bases between. Per the germline V gene, CDR1 is SGHTA and CDR2 is FQGNSA. In DNA form, the CDR3 reads TGTGCCAGCAGCTTAGGGACACCGAGCTCCTACGAGCAGTACTTC. It specifies CASSLGTPSSYEQYF. Combining the CDR3 with reference TRBV7-2 and TRBJ2-7 gives the whole variable domain GAGVSQSPSNKVTEKGKDVELRCDPISGHTALYWYRQSLGQGLEFLIYFQGNSAPDKSGLPSDRFSAERTGGSVSTLTIQRTQQEDSAVYLCASSLGTPSSYEQYFGPGTRLTVT.

The chain carries TRBV7-3 and TRBJ1-2, with 7 positions matching TRBD1. The CDR3 spans 13 residues. The germline V gene encodes CDR1 SGHTA and CDR2 FQGTGA. Trimming at V came to 7 bases and at J to 6 bases, leaving 8 bases not matched to a gene. The CDR3 protein is CASNPDRVDGYTF. The CDR3 nucleotides are TGTGCCAGCAACCCAGACAGGGTTGATGGCTACACCTTC.